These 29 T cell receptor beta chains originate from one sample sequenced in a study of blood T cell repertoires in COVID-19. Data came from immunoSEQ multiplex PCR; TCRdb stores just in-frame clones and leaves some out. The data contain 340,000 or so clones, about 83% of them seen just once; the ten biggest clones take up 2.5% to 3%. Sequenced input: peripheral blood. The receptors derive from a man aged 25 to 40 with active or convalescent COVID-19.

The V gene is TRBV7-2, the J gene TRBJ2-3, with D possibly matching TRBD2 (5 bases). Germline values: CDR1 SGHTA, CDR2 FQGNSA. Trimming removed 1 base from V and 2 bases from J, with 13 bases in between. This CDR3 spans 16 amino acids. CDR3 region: CASSLDVLAHTDTQYF. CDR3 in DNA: TGTGCCAGCAGCTTAGATGTGCTAGCTCACACAGATACGCAGTATTTT.

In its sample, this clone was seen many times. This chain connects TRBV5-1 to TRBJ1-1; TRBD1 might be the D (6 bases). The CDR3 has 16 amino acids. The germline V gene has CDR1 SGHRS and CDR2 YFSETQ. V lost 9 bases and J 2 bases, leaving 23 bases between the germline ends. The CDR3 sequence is CATRSGTQVQNTEAFF. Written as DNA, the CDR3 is TGCGCCACCCGGTCTGGGACACAAGTCCAAAACACTGAAGCTTTCTTT.

Here the CDR3 DNA reads TGTGCCAGCAGTCCCTCGGGTTACGAGCAGTACTTC. It yields the protein CASSPSGYEQYF. The gene calls are TRBV28 and TRBJ2-7, with no clear D. V was trimmed by 5 bases and J by 4 bases, leaving 9 bases between them. The CDR3 sequence is 12 residues long. Germline lookup yields CDR1 MDHEN and CDR2 SYDVKM.

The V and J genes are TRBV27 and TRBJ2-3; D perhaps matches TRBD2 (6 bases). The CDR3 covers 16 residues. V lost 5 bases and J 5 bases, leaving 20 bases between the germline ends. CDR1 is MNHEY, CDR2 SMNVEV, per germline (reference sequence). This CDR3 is CASSPRLVEVQDTQYF. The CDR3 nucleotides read TGTGCCAGCAGTCCCCGACTAGTTGAGGTCCAAGATACGCAGTATTTT.

CDR3 in amino acids: CATLNTGDRDSYEQYF. The DNA of the CDR3 is TGTGCCACCCTCAATACGGGCGACAGGGACTCCTACGAGCAGTACTTC. This chain uses TRBV7-8 with TRBJ2-7, with 7 nucleotides matching TRBD1. Germline V gene lookup returns CDR1 SGHVS and CDR2 FQNEAQ. After removal of 10 bases from V and 0 bases from J, the junction contained 15 bases not matched to a gene. The CDR3 is 16 amino acids.

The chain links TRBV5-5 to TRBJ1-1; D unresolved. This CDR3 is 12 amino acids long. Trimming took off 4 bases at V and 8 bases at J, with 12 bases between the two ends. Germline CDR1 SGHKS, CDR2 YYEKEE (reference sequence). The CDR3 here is CASSLVLSEAFF. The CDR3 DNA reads TGTGCCAGCAGCCTGGTTCTCTCGGAAGCTTTCTTT.

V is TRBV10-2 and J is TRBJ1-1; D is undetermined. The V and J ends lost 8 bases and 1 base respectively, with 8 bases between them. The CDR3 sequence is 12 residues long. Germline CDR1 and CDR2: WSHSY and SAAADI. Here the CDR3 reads CASSTSNTEAFF. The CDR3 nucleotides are TGCGCCAGCTCCACTTCGAACACTGAAGCTTTCTTT.

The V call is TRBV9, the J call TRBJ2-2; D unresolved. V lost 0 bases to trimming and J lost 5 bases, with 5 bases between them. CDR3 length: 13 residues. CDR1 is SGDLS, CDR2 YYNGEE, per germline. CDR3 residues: CASSVASTGELFF. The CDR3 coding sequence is TGTGCCAGCAGCGTAGCTAGTACCGGGGAGCTGTTTTTT.

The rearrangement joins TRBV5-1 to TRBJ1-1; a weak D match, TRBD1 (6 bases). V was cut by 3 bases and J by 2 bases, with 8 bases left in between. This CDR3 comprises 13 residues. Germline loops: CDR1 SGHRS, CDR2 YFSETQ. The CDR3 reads CASSWTVNTEAFF. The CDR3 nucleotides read TGCGCCAGCAGCTGGACAGTTAACACTGAAGCTTTCTTT.

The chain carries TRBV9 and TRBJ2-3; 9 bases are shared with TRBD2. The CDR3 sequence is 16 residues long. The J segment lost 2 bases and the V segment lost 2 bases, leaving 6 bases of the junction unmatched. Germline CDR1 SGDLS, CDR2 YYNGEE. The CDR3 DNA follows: TGTGCCAGCAGCGTGGGGGGGACTAGCATCACAGATACGCAGTATTTT. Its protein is CASSVGGTSITDTQYF.

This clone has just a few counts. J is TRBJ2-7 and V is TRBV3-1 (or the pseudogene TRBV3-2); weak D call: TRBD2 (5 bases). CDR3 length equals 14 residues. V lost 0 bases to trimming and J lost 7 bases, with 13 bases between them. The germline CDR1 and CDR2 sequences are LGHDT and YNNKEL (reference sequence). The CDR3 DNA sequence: TGTGCCAGCAGCCAAGATCCAGGAGGCCTGGAGCAGTACTTC. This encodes CASSQDPGGLEQYF.

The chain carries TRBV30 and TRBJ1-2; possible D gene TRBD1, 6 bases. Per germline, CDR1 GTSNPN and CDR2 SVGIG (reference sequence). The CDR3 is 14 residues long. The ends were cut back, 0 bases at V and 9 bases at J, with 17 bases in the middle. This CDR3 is CAWSVGVGDTRYTF. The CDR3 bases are TGTGCCTGGAGTGTAGGGGTCGGGGACACTCGCTACACCTTC.

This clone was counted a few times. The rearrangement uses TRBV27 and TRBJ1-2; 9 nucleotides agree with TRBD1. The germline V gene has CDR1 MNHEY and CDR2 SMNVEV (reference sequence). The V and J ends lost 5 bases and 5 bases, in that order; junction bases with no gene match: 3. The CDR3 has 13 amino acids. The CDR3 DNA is TGTGCCAGCAGTACAGGGGGCGCGTATGGCTACACCTTC. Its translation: CASSTGGAYGYTF.

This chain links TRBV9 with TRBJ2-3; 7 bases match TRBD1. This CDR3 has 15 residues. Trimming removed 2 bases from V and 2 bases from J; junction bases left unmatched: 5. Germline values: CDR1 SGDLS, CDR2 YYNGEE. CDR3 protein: CASSVDRVPTDTQYF. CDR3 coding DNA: TGTGCCAGCAGCGTTGACAGGGTACCCACAGATACGCAGTATTTT.

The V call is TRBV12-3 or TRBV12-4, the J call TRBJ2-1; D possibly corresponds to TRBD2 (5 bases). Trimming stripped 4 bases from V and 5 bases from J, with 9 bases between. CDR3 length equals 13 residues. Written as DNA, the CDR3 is TGTGCCAGCAGTTACAGCGGCGACAATGAGCAGTTCTTC. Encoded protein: CASSYSGDNEQFF.

CDR3 in amino acids: CATSGDTAYNEQFF. The CDR3 nucleotides are TGTGCCACCAGCGGGGACACGGCCTACAATGAGCAGTTCTTC. The chain joins TRBV15 to TRBJ2-1; D is perhaps TRBD1 (6 bases). Germline lookup yields CDR1 LNHNV and CDR2 YYDKDF (reference sequence). V shed 5 bases and J shed 2 bases, with 10 bases lying between them. The CDR3 has 14 residues.

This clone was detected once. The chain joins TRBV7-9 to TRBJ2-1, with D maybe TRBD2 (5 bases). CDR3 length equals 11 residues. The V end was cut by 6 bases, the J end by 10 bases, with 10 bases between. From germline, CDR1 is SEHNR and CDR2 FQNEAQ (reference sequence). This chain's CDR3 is CASSPSSEQFF. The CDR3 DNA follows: TGTGCCAGCAGTCCTAGCAGCGAGCAGTTCTTC.

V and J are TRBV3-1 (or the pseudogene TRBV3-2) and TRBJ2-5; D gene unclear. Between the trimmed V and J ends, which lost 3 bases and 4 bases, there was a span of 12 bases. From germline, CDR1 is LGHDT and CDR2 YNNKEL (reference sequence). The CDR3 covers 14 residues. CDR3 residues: CASSQGHGRETQYF. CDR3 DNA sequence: TGTGCCAGCAGCCAGGGCCATGGTCGAGAGACCCAGTACTTC.

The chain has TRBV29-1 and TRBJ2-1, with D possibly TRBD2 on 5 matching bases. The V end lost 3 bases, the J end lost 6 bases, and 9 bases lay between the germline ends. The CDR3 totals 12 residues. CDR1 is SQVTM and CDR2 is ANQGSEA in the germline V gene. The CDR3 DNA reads TGCAGCGTTGACGGCGGGTTCAATGAGCAGTTCTTC. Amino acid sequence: CSVDGGFNEQFF.

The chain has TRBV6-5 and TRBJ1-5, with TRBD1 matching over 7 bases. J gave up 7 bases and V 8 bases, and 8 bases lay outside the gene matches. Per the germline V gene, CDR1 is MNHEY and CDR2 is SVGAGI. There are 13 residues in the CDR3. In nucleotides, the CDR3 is TGTGCCAGCTCCGACAGGGAAGGGCAGCCCCAGCATTTT. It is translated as CASSDREGQPQHF.

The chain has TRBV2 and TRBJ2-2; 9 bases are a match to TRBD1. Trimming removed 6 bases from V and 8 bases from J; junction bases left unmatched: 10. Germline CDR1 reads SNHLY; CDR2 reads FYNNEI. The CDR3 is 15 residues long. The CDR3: CASSRDRVDIGELFF. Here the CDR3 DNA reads TGTGCCAGCAGCCGGGACAGGGTAGATATAGGGGAGCTGTTTTTT. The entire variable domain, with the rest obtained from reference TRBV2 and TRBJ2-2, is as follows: EPEVTQTPSHQVTQMGQEVILRCVPISNHLYFYWYRQILGQKVEFLVSFYNNEISEKSEIFDDQFSVERPDGSNFTLKIRSTKLEDSAMYFCASSRDRVDIGELFFGEGSRLTVL.

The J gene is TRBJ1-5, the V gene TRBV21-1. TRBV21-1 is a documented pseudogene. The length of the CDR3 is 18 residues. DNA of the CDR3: TGTGCCAGCAGCAAAGTACCCGGGAAACTTTATAGCAATCAGCCCCAGCATTTT. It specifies CASSKVPGKLYSNQPQHF.

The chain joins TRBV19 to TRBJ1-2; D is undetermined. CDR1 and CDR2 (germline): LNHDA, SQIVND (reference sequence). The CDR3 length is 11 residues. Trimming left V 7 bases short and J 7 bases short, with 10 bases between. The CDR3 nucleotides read TGTGCCAGTACCCCTGGGAGTGGCTACACCTTC. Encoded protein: CASTPGSGYTF. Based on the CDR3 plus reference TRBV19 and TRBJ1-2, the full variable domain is DGGITQSPKYLFRKEGQNVTLSCEQNLNHDAMYWYRQDPGQGLRLIYYSQIVNDFQKGDIAEGYSVSREKKESFPLTVTSAQKNPTAFYLCASTPGSGYTFGSGTRLTVV.

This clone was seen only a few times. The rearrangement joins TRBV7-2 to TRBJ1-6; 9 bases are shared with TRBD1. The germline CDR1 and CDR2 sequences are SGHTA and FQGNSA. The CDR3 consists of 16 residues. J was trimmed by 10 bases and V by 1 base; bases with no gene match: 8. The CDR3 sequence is CASSLEGTGPVSPLHF. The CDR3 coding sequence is TGTGCCAGCAGCTTAGAAGGGACAGGGCCTGTGTCACCCCTCCACTTT.

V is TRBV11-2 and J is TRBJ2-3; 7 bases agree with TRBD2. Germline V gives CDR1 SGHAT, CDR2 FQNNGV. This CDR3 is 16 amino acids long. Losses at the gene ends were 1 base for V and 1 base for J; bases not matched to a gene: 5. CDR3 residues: CASSLARLAGTDTQYF. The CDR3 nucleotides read TGTGCCAGCAGCTTAGCAAGGCTAGCGGGCACAGATACGCAGTATTTT. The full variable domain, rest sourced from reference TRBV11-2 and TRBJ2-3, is EAGVAQSPRYKIIEKRQSVAFWCNPISGHATLYWYQQILGQGPKLLIQFQNNGVVDDSQLPKDRFSAERLKGVDSTLKIQPAKLEDSAVYLCASSLARLAGTDTQYFGPGTRLTVL.

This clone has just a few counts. The CDR3 sequence: CASSTPGYANIQYF. The CDR3 DNA follows: TGTGCCAGCAGTACCCCAGGGTATGCGAACATTCAGTACTTC. The chain joins TRBV28 to TRBJ2-4, with D maybe TRBD1 (5 bases). Germline V gives CDR1 MDHEN, CDR2 SYDVKM. This CDR3 is built from 14 residues. V was cut by 5 bases and J by 7 bases, with 15 bases left in between.

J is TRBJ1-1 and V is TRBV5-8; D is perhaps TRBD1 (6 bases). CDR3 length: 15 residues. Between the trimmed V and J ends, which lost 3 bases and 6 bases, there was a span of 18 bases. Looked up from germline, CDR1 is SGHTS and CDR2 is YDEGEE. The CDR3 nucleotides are TGTGCCAGCAGCTCCCCCGCACAGGGAACCCCTGAAGCTTTCTTT. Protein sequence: CASSSPAQGTPEAFF.

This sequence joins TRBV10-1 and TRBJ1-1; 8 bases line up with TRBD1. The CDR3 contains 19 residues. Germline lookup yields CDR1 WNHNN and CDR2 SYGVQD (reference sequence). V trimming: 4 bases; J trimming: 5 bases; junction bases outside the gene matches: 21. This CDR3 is CASSVRGWDRSLWETEAFF. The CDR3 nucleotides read TGCGCCAGCAGTGTTAGGGGCTGGGACAGGAGTCTTTGGGAGACTGAAGCTTTCTTT.

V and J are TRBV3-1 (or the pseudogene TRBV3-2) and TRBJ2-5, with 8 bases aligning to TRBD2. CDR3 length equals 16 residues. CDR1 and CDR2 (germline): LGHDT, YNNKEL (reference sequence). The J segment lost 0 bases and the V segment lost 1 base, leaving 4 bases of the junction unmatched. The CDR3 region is CASSQVASGHQETQYF. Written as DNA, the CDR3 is TGTGCCAGCAGCCAAGTGGCTAGCGGGCACCAAGAGACCCAGTACTTC.